Presented here are 26 T cell receptor beta chains from one specimen sequenced in a study of blood T cells in healthy people across ages. Using a J-beta primer mix together with a sample-barcoded 5' primer, a second PCR was run for roughly 7 to 11 cycles. TCRdb re-called the 5' RACE reads with MiXCR, one entry per CDR3 protein. The sample shows roughly 700,000 distinct CDR3 sequences, around 25% of them seen only once. This same sample was also part of a study on T cells of mothers and their children.

Material for sequencing was blood. The receptors here all came from a boy between 10 and 17 years old in good health.

The chain carries TRBV4-2 and TRBJ2-5, with TRBD2 matching 8 bases. Germline V gives CDR1 LGHNA, CDR2 YNFKEQ. Germline trimming cut 0 bases from V and 1 base from J; bases unmatched to any gene: 7. The CDR3 extends over 17 amino acids. In DNA, the CDR3 is TGTGCCAGCAGCCAAGAAACTGGCGGGGGGCTCCAAGAGACCCAGTACTTC. Its protein is CASSQETGGGLQETQYF.

This chain uses TRBV20-1 with TRBJ2-1; either TRBD1 or TRBD2 may supply D (5 bases each). Trimming cost V 6 bases and J 2 bases, with 11 bases left between them. This CDR3 contains 13 residues. Germline V gene lookup returns CDR1 DFQATT and CDR2 SNEGSKA (reference sequence). CDR3 in amino acids: CSAREYPYNEQFF. CDR3 DNA sequence: TGCAGTGCCAGGGAGTACCCCTACAATGAGCAGTTCTTC.

This clonotype was seen a few times. The chain combines TRBV6-6 with TRBJ2-5; the D gene is possibly TRBD1 (5 bases). The J call may not be correct, given that the DNA end is closer to TRBJ2-7. The V gene's germline CDR1 is MNHNY and CDR2 SVGAGI (reference sequence). The CDR3 is made up of 15 amino acids. The CDR3 sequence: CAAVGSPLQVHEQYF. CDR3 DNA sequence: TGTGCCGCCGTGGGATCTCCCCTACAGGTACACGAGCAGTACTTC.

J is TRBJ1-4 and V is TRBV5-5; D uncertain. V was pared by 1 base and J by 6 bases, with 7 bases between. Germline assignment: CDR1 SGHKS and CDR2 YYEKEE (reference sequence). CDR3 length: 13 amino acids. The CDR3 is CASSLNGDEKLFF. The DNA of the CDR3 is TGTGCCAGCAGCTTGAATGGGGATGAAAAACTGTTTTTT.

This chain uses TRBV28 with TRBJ1-4; 12 nucleotides match TRBD1. The J segment lost 6 bases and the V segment lost 7 bases, leaving 15 bases of the junction unmatched. CDR1 and CDR2 (germline): MDHEN, SYDVKM. There are 18 residues in the CDR3. The CDR3: CASIKGRDRGPDDEKLFF. CDR3 nucleotides: TGTGCCAGCATCAAGGGCCGGGACAGGGGGCCGGACGATGAAAAACTGTTTTTT. The variable domain in full, completed from reference TRBV28 and TRBJ1-4, reads DVKVTQSSRYLVKRTGEKVFLECVQDMDHENMFWYRQDPGLGLRLIYFSYDVKMKEKGDIPEGYSVSREKKERFSLILESASTNQTSMYLCASIKGRDRGPDDEKLFFGSGTQLSVL.

The V gene is TRBV19, the J gene TRBJ2-7; the match to TRBD1 covers 8 bases. Germline CDR1 reads LNHDA; CDR2 reads SQIVND (reference sequence). J gave up 6 bases and V 11 bases, and 15 bases lay outside the gene matches. CDR3 length: 14 residues. In nucleotides, the CDR3 is TGTGCCTGCGAGACCGGACAGGGATCCGCCGAGCAGTACTTC. Translating gives CACETGQGSAEQYF.

The chain carries TRBV6-2 or TRBV6-3 and TRBJ2-7; no clear D. V shed 7 bases and J shed 2 bases, with 15 bases lying between them. The germline V gene has CDR1 MNHEY and CDR2 SVGEGT. CDR3 length: 14 residues. The CDR3 coding sequence is TGTGCCAGCACCCAGGCTCCTACCCCCTACGAGCAGTACTTC. Translated, it gives CASTQAPTPYEQYF.

In regard to this clonotype: Because it lacks the conserved phenylalanine or tryptophan at the end, this CDR3 is likely a read error. The genes are TRBV29-1 and TRBJ1-1; 7 bases line up with TRBD1. Trimming took 2 bases from V and 3 from J; bases not matched to a gene: 6. The CDR3 covers 14 residues. Germline V CDR1 and CDR2: SQVTM, ANQGSEA. This chain's CDR3 is CSVENRGRHTEAFL. CDR3 in DNA: TGCAGCGTTGAAAACAGGGGAAGACACACTGAAGCTTTCCTT.

The chain uses TRBV14 and TRBJ1-4; tentative D call: TRBD1 (5 bases). Germline CDR1 SGHDN, CDR2 FVKESK. The CDR3 consists of 14 residues. Trimming took 5 bases from V and 7 from J, leaving 14 bases between them. The CDR3 sequence: CASSSRVLGEKLFF. The CDR3 DNA reads as TGTGCCAGCAGCTCCAGGGTCCTTGGTGAAAAACTGTTTTTT.

This clonotype has a handful of counts. The V call is TRBV28, the J call TRBJ2-5; D possibly uses TRBD1 or TRBD2 (5 bases each). Judging by the DNA end, TRBJ2-1 fits better; the J call may be wrong. There are 13 residues in the CDR3. Germline CDR1 is MDHEN and CDR2 is SYDVKM. The CDR3 DNA follows: TGTGCCAGCAGTTTAGTTCTGGGGGTTGAGCAGTTCTTC. Its protein product is CASSLVLGVEQFF.

The chain recombines TRBV20-1 with TRBJ2-7; 8 nucleotides match TRBD2. The V gene's germline CDR1 is DFQATT and CDR2 SNEGSKA (reference sequence). Unmatched junction bases numbered 6, after V lost 2 bases and J lost 0 bases. The length of the CDR3 is 15 residues. CDR3 in amino acids: CSARRTSGYSYEQYF. The DNA of the CDR3 is TGCAGTGCTAGACGTACTAGCGGCTACTCCTACGAGCAGTACTTC.

CDR3 sequence reads: CSARAGSETQYF. CDR3 nucleotides: TGCAGTGCTAGAGCAGGGTCAGAGACCCAGTACTTC. This chain links TRBV20-1 with TRBJ2-5; a weak D match, TRBD1 (5 bases). V shed 1 base and J shed 4 bases, with 7 bases lying between them. This CDR3 contains 12 residues. CDR1 DFQATT and CDR2 SNEGSKA come from the germline V gene (reference sequence).

The rearrangement joins TRBV29-1 to TRBJ1-2; 7 bases match TRBD1. The CDR3 loop spans 12 amino acids. CDR1 and CDR2 from the germline V gene are SQVTM and ANQGSEA. V was clipped by 3 bases and J by 7 bases; unmatched bases: 5. The CDR3 loop reads CSVETGFSGYTF. In DNA form, the CDR3 reads TGCAGCGTTGAGACAGGGTTTAGTGGCTACACCTTC.

The J gene is TRBJ1-1, the V gene TRBV7-3; possible D gene TRBD1, 5 bases. This CDR3 contains 14 residues. The V end was cut by 5 bases, the J end by 4 bases, with 14 bases between. CDR1 is SGHTA, CDR2 FQGTGA, per germline. The CDR3 loop reads CASSPSGASTEAFF. The CDR3 region has the DNA TGTGCCAGCAGCCCCTCTGGGGCGAGCACTGAAGCTTTCTTT.

The V call is TRBV3-1, the J call TRBJ2-5; D is uncertain. Germline V lookup: CDR1 LGHDT, CDR2 YNNKEL (reference sequence). The CDR3 sequence is 15 residues long. Trimming shortened V by 1 base and J by 5 bases, and 14 bases separated the two germline ends. The CDR3 nucleotides read TGTGCCAGCAGCCAAGGAATGGGTTTCGGGGAGACCCAGTACTTC. Translation: CASSQGMGFGETQYF.

This clonotype was detected only a few times. The V and J genes are TRBV7-8 and TRBJ1-2; D is unclear. V was pared by 5 bases and J by 10 bases, with 14 bases between. Germline V gives CDR1 SGHVS, CDR2 FQNEAQ. The length of the CDR3 is 12 residues. CDR3 sequence reads: CASSPDGKVYTF. CDR3 in DNA: TGTGCCAGCAGCCCGGACGGAAAGGTCTACACCTTC.

The genes are TRBV4-1 and TRBJ2-4; TRBD1 matches at 11 bases. V lost 1 base, J lost 6 bases, and 8 bases stayed unmatched. Germline CDR1 MGHRA, CDR2 YSYEKL. This CDR3 spans 17 amino acids. The CDR3 nucleotides are TGCGCCAGCAGCCAAGCGTCCGGACAGGGGGCGAGAAACATTCAGTACTTC. Translating it yields CASSQASGQGARNIQYF.

On this clonotype: An end of the junction does not agree with germline; a read error may underlie this. V gene TRBV20-1 combines with J gene TRBJ2-5; D not resolved. This CDR3 is built from 13 residues. CDR1 DFQATT and CDR2 SNEGSKA come from the germline V gene (reference sequence). The CDR3 DNA is TGCAGTGCTAGGCCCGTATCTCTCCTGTCTGAGTTCTTC. Translated, it gives CSARPVSLLSEFF.

The rearrangement joins TRBV7-2 to TRBJ2-6; perhaps TRBD2 as D (6 bases). With 5 bases removed from V and 1 base from J, the gap between germline ends came to 12 bases. CDR3 size: 16 residues. CDR1 is SGHTA, CDR2 FQGNSA, per germline. CDR3 protein: CASSPAAGSGANVLTF. Written as DNA, the CDR3 is TGTGCCAGCAGCCCTGCCGCGGGATCTGGGGCCAACGTCCTGACTTTC.

The rearrangement joins TRBV7-6 to TRBJ2-1, with D unresolved. The germline gives CDR1 SGHVS, CDR2 FNYEAQ. There are 16 residues in the CDR3. Between the trimmed V and J ends, which lost 5 bases and 0 bases, there was a span of 14 bases. CDR3 sequence: CASSPFPLCSYNEQFF. Written as DNA, the CDR3 is TGTGCCAGCAGCCCCTTCCCACTGTGCTCCTACAATGAGCAGTTCTTC. The variable domain in full, completed from reference TRBV7-6 and TRBJ2-1, reads GAGVSQSPRYKVTKRGQDVALRCDPISGHVSLYWYRQALGQGPEFLTYFNYEAQQDKSGLPNDRFSAERPEGSISTLTIQRTEQRDSAMYRCASSPFPLCSYNEQFFGPGTRLTVL.

This clonotype was picked up a small number of times. The chain combines TRBV7-2 with TRBJ2-3; 10 positions agree with TRBD1. V was pared by 2 bases and J by 4 bases, with 6 bases of the junction left unmatched. This CDR3 spans 16 amino acids. CDR1 SGHTA and CDR2 FQGNSA come from the germline V gene. CDR3 nucleotide sequence: TGTGCCAGCAGCTTAATGGGACAGGGGCTCGCAGATACGCAGTATTTT. Its protein is CASSLMGQGLADTQYF.

Remarks on this clonotype: Given the absence of the conserved phenylalanine or tryptophan at the CDR3 end, a read error is likely. V usage is TRBV3-1 and J usage is TRBJ1-6, with D possibly TRBD1 on 5 matching bases. Trimming took 1 base from V and 9 from J, leaving 16 bases between them. The CDR3 runs to 16 residues. Germline V CDR1 and CDR2: LGHDT, YNNKEL (reference sequence). The CDR3, as DNA: TGTGCCAGCAGCCAAGGTTTCTCCCAGGGAGGTTCACCCCTCCACCTT. Encoded protein: CASSQGFSQGGSPLHL.

The chain uses TRBV24-1 and TRBJ2-6, with D possibly matching TRBD2 (5 bases). The CDR3 spans 18 residues. V lost 6 bases, J lost 0 bases, and 17 bases lay in between. CDR1 KGHDR and CDR2 SFDVKD come from the germline V gene. In DNA, the CDR3 is TGTGCCACCAGTCCTTCAAGAGGGTACGGCTCTGGGGCCAACGTCCTGACTTTC. This codes for CATSPSRGYGSGANVLTF.

This clonotype has just a few counts. This rearrangement joins TRBV4-1 to TRBJ1-5, with no clear D. With 4 bases removed from V and 0 bases from J, the gap between germline ends came to 13 bases. This CDR3 spans 16 amino acids. CDR1 is MGHRA and CDR2 is YSYEKL in the germline V gene. This CDR3 reads CASSLVWADSNQPQHF. Here the CDR3 DNA reads TGCGCCAGCAGCCTGGTTTGGGCGGATAGCAATCAGCCCCAGCATTTT.

This sequence joins TRBV4-3 and TRBJ1-4; D call uncertain. V gave up 5 bases and J gave up 5 bases, with 21 bases separating them. The CDR3 is 17 residues long. In germline, CDR1 is LGHNA, CDR2 YSLEER. The CDR3 protein is CASSVGRNGVLNEKLFF. In DNA, the CDR3 is TGCGCCAGCAGCGTAGGCCGAAATGGGGTGTTGAATGAAAAACTGTTTTTT.

The chain links TRBV20-1 to TRBJ1-1; 7 bases line up with TRBD1. Germline V CDR1 and CDR2: DFQATT, SNEGSKA (reference sequence). With 5 bases clipped from V and 2 bases from J, the junction kept 17 bases outside the gene matches. CDR3 length: 17 amino acids. CDR3 protein: CSASPRDSLPRNTEAFF. The CDR3 DNA is TGCAGTGCTTCACCCCGGGACAGTCTCCCACGCAACACTGAAGCTTTCTTT.